In its sample, the clone carrying this T cell receptor (beta chain) was seen many times. The antigen is unknown. TCRbeta library preparation incorporated unique molecular identifiers. TCRdb re-derived calls from the PCR reads in MiXCR, one entry per CDR3 protein. The sample consists of 25,000 to 30,000 distinct CDR3 sequences, 6.3% of them appearing once. This specimen comes from a study of T-cell reconstitution after alpha-beta-depleted transplantation in children. Whole-study results and caveats: Newly produced T cells mostly provided counts and TCRbeta diversity after one year, as hyperexpanded clones declined. Where some patients showed high TCRbeta diversity at day 60, it came from recipient T cells and thymic progenitors that had survived. Several hundred expanded graft clones reportedly gave rise to the alpha-beta T cells present about two months after transplant.

The receptor was derived from a male patient aged 10 to 17 who had a stem cell transplant for acute myeloid leukemia, so the T cells may come from the graft donor. Source: PBMCs, mostly from graft donor cells, taken 180 days after TCRalphabeta/CD19-depleted stem cell transplant.

In nucleotides, the CDR3 is TGTGCCAGCAGCCCGGAACTTTCAGGGAGTAGAAGCATTCAGTACTTC. Amino acid sequence: CASSPELSGSRSIQYF. V is TRBV5-6 and J is TRBJ2-4, with D perhaps TRBD1 or TRBD2 (5 bases each). Trimming pared 4 bases from V and 9 bases from J, leaving 23 bases between. The CDR3 is made up of 16 amino acids. Germline V gives CDR1 SGHDT, CDR2 YYEEEE.